The rows below give T cell receptor beta chains drawn from one sample of a study of blood T cell repertoires in COVID-19. Using immunoSEQ multiplex PCR, the repertoire was profiled, and TCRdb retains in-frame clones only, with some absent. The table has fewer than 90,000 clones, 60% to 80% seen once. Sequencing used peripheral blood. All receptors come from a woman at least 80 years old with acute or convalescent COVID-19. The CDR3 runs from the conserved cysteine through the conserved F or W. Fields, in order: clone size, V gene, J gene, D gene, CDR3 DNA, CDR3 protein. D genes are given only for firm matches. Size is omitted from some rows. Given values are once, few, many or a class for expanded clones.

clone size: many
V gene: TRBV4-2
J gene: TRBJ1-6
D gene: NA
CDR3 DNA: TGTGCCAGCAGCCAAGATAGCGGAGTTTCGACCCTCCACTTT
CDR3 protein: CASSQDSGVSTLHF

clone size: once
V gene: TRBV10-3
J gene: TRBJ2-5
D gene: TRBD1
CDR3 DNA: TGTGCCATCAGGGAACAGGGGGCACGGGGGGAGACCCAGTACTTC
CDR3 protein: CAIREQGARGETQYF

clone size: NA
V gene: TRBV19
J gene: TRBJ1-1
D gene: NA
CDR3 DNA: TGTGCCAGTAGTATAGGGGGAGTGCCGAACACTGAAGCTTTCTTT
CDR3 protein: CASSIGGVPNTEAFF

clone size: NA
V gene: TRBV11-3
J gene: TRBJ2-3
D gene: NA
CDR3 DNA: TGTGCCAGCAGCTCAGAGGGACTGGACACAGATACGCAGTATTTT
CDR3 protein: CASSSEGLDTDTQYF

clone size: NA
V gene: TRBV12-3/TRBV12-4
J gene: TRBJ1-4
D gene: NA
CDR3 DNA: TGTGCCAGCTGGCAGGGAGGTGAAAAACTGTTTTTT
CDR3 protein: CASWQGGEKLFF

clone size: NA
V gene: TRBV5-1
J gene: TRBJ1-3
D gene: NA
CDR3 DNA: TGCGCCAGCAGCTTGGAGGGGGATAGCACCATATATTTT
CDR3 protein: CASSLEGDSTIYF

clone size: NA
V gene: TRBV2
J gene: TRBJ1-2
D gene: NA
CDR3 DNA: TGTGCCAGCAGCCTCCAAAGGTGGATCGGGAACGATGGCTACACCTTC
CDR3 protein: CASSLQRWIGNDGYTF

clone size: few
V gene: TRBV4-2
J gene: TRBJ2-1
D gene: NA
CDR3 DNA: TGTGCCAGCAGCCAAGATTCTAGGGGTCAAGCCTACAATGAGCAGTTCTTC
CDR3 protein: CASSQDSRGQAYNEQFF

clone size: NA
V gene: TRBV19
J gene: TRBJ1-2
D gene: NA
CDR3 DNA: TGTGCCAGTAGGTATAAAGGCAGGGGTTTCGGCTACACCTTC
CDR3 protein: CASRYKGRGFGYTF

clone size: once
V gene: TRBV19
J gene: TRBJ2-1
D gene: NA
CDR3 DNA: TGTGCCAGTAGTATAGTGGGCGGGGAGGTCGTCAATGAGCAGTTCTTC
CDR3 protein: CASSIVGGEVVNEQFF

clone size: few
V gene: TRBV2
J gene: TRBJ2-2
D gene: NA
CDR3 DNA: TGTGCCAGCAGTGGTATCAGGAACACCGGGGAGCTGTTTTTT
CDR3 protein: CASSGIRNTGELFF

clone size: NA
V gene: TRBV6-6
J gene: TRBJ1-1
D gene: NA
CDR3 DNA: TGTGCCAGCAGTTCCGGACAGTCTGTAACTGAAGCTTTCTTT
CDR3 protein: CASSSGQSVTEAFF

clone size: many
V gene: TRBV28
J gene: TRBJ1-3
D gene: NA
CDR3 DNA: TGTGCCAGCAGTTTATATCCCCGGGACACCATATATTTT
CDR3 protein: CASSLYPRDTIYF

clone size: NA
V gene: TRBV5-5
J gene: TRBJ1-5
D gene: NA
CDR3 DNA: TGTGCCAGCAGCTTGGGGGGGCCCATTCAGCCCCAGCATTTT
CDR3 protein: CASSLGGPIQPQHF

clone size: NA
V gene: TRBV7-3
J gene: TRBJ2-1
D gene: NA
CDR3 DNA: TGTGCCAGCAGCTTAACCCCACGAGACAATGAGCAGTTCTTC
CDR3 protein: CASSLTPRDNEQFF

clone size: NA
V gene: TRBV6-1
J gene: TRBJ1-2
D gene: TRBD1
CDR3 DNA: TGTGCCAGCAGTGAAAGAGGGAACAGGGGGCGAAGAGGCTACACCTTC
CDR3 protein: CASSERGNRGRRGYTF

clone size: NA
V gene: TRBV10-2
J gene: TRBJ1-1
D gene: TRBD1
CDR3 DNA: TGCGCCAGCAGCCTGGGACAGGTTCGTGAAGCTTTCTTT
CDR3 protein: CASSLGQVREAFF

clone size: NA
V gene: TRBV4-2
J gene: TRBJ1-5
D gene: TRBD1
CDR3 DNA: TGTGCCAGCAGCCAAGTCGACAGGGACAATCAGCCCCAGCATTTT
CDR3 protein: CASSQVDRDNQPQHF

clone size: NA
V gene: TRBV18
J gene: TRBJ1-2
D gene: TRBD1
CDR3 DNA: TGTGCCAGCTCACGATCCGGGACAGGGATTAACTATGGCTACACCTTC
CDR3 protein: CASSRSGTGINYGYTF

clone size: NA
V gene: TRBV30
J gene: TRBJ1-2
D gene: TRBD1
CDR3 DNA: TGTGCCTGGAGCGATACAGGGGAATATGGCTACACCTTC
CDR3 protein: CAWSDTGEYGYTF

clone size: NA
V gene: TRBV14
J gene: TRBJ1-2
D gene: TRBD1
CDR3 DNA: TGTGCCAGCAGCCCCGGGACAGGGTATGGCTACACCTTC
CDR3 protein: CASSPGTGYGYTF

clone size: NA
V gene: TRBV7-2
J gene: TRBJ2-3
D gene: NA
CDR3 DNA: TGTGCCAGCAGCTTAGTGGGATCGGGGGATACGCAGTATTTT
CDR3 protein: CASSLVGSGDTQYF

clone size: NA
V gene: TRBV6-2/TRBV6-3
J gene: TRBJ1-3
D gene: NA
CDR3 DNA: TGTGCCAGCAGTTATGAGGGGGACTCTGGAAACACCATATATTTT
CDR3 protein: CASSYEGDSGNTIYF

clone size: NA
V gene: TRBV4-1
J gene: TRBJ1-5
D gene: NA
CDR3 DNA: TGCGCCAGCAGCCGAGGGACAATGCTAATTAATCAGCCCCAGCATTTT
CDR3 protein: CASSRGTMLINQPQHF

clone size: NA
V gene: TRBV7-3
J gene: TRBJ2-2
D gene: TRBD2
CDR3 DNA: TGTGCCAGCAGCCGCGGGGGGGCAGGCACCGGGGAGCTGTTTTTT
CDR3 protein: CASSRGGAGTGELFF

clone size: NA
V gene: TRBV7-9
J gene: TRBJ1-2
D gene: NA
CDR3 DNA: TGTGCCAGCAGCCGGGGGGTAGCTAACTATGGCTACACCTTC
CDR3 protein: CASSRGVANYGYTF

clone size: NA
V gene: TRBV5-6
J gene: TRBJ1-1
D gene: NA
CDR3 DNA: TGTGCCAGCAGGAGGAATCTGAACACTGAAGCTTTCTTT
CDR3 protein: CASRRNLNTEAFF

clone size: few
V gene: TRBV19
J gene: TRBJ2-5
D gene: TRBD1
CDR3 DNA: TGTGCCAGTAGTATCCGGACAGGGGGCTGGGAGACCCAGTACTTC
CDR3 protein: CASSIRTGGWETQYF

clone size: once
V gene: TRBV4-1
J gene: TRBJ1-4
D gene: TRBD1
CDR3 DNA: TGCGCCAGCAGCCAGCCACTACAGGGGGCCCCTGAAAAACTGTTTTTT
CDR3 protein: CASSQPLQGAPEKLFF

clone size: few
V gene: TRBV2
J gene: TRBJ1-5
D gene: TRBD1
CDR3 DNA: TGTGCCAGCAGTGAGGGACAGATCTATTATAGCAATCAGCCCCAGCATTTT
CDR3 protein: CASSEGQIYYSNQPQHF

clone size: NA
V gene: TRBV5-6
J gene: TRBJ1-3
D gene: TRBD1
CDR3 DNA: TGTGCCAGCAGCTTTCAGGGGGCACGAGGAAACACCATATATTTT
CDR3 protein: CASSFQGARGNTIYF

clone size: NA
V gene: TRBV15
J gene: TRBJ1-1
D gene: NA
CDR3 DNA: TGTGCCACCAGCAGAGGGTTCCGAGACACTGAAGCTTTCTTT
CDR3 protein: CATSRGFRDTEAFF

clone size: once
V gene: TRBV2
J gene: TRBJ2-5
D gene: NA
CDR3 DNA: TGTGCCAGCAGCGGTGACAGCCAAGAGACCCAGTACTTC
CDR3 protein: CASSGDSQETQYF

clone size: NA
V gene: TRBV7-6
J gene: TRBJ1-1
D gene: NA
CDR3 DNA: TGTGCCAGCAGCCCGACAGGATCCCACACTGAAGCTTTCTTT
CDR3 protein: CASSPTGSHTEAFF

clone size: NA
V gene: TRBV9
J gene: TRBJ1-1
D gene: NA
CDR3 DNA: TGTGCCAGCAGCCTGAGACTGTACACTGAAGCTTTCTTT
CDR3 protein: CASSLRLYTEAFF

clone size: few
V gene: TRBV7-2
J gene: TRBJ1-2
D gene: NA
CDR3 DNA: TGTGCCAGCAGCGAACAGGGAGGGGGCTATGGCTACACCTTC
CDR3 protein: CASSEQGGGYGYTF

clone size: NA
V gene: TRBV18
J gene: TRBJ2-7
D gene: NA
CDR3 DNA: TGTGCCAGCTCACCATCGGACTTCTACGAGCAGTACTTC
CDR3 protein: CASSPSDFYEQYF

clone size: NA
V gene: TRBV5-5
J gene: TRBJ2-3
D gene: NA
CDR3 DNA: TGTGCCAGCAGCTCCACACATGTCACAGATACGCAGTATTTT
CDR3 protein: CASSSTHVTDTQYF

clone size: NA
V gene: TRBV7-9
J gene: TRBJ2-2
D gene: NA
CDR3 DNA: TGTGCCAGCAGCTTAGGTCAGGGGAAACCGACCGGGGAGCTGTTTTTT
CDR3 protein: CASSLGQGKPTGELFF

clone size: few
V gene: TRBV7-2
J gene: TRBJ2-4
D gene: NA
CDR3 DNA: TGTGCCAGCAGCTTACTTCCCCGAGCCAAAAACATTCAGTACTTC
CDR3 protein: CASSLLPRAKNIQYF

clone size: NA
V gene: TRBV30
J gene: TRBJ1-1
D gene: TRBD1
CDR3 DNA: TGTGCCTTCGAACGAAGGACAGGGGGCTTCTCTGAAGCTTTCTTT
CDR3 protein: CAFERRTGGFSEAFF

clone size: NA
V gene: TRBV28
J gene: TRBJ1-2
D gene: NA
CDR3 DNA: TGTGCCGCTATCGGGAGGGCGACCAGCCTTAACTATGGCTACACCTTC
CDR3 protein: CAAIGRATSLNYGYTF

clone size: NA
V gene: TRBV2
J gene: TRBJ1-1
D gene: NA
CDR3 DNA: TGTGCCAGCAGTGAAGCCGGGAGGAACACTGAAGCTTTCTTT
CDR3 protein: CASSEAGRNTEAFF

clone size: NA
V gene: TRBV4-1
J gene: TRBJ1-2
D gene: NA
CDR3 DNA: TGCGCCAGCAGCCAAGACGGGGGTAAAACCTTC
CDR3 protein: CASSQDGGKTF

clone size: NA
V gene: TRBV16
J gene: TRBJ2-1
D gene: TRBD2
CDR3 DNA: TGTGCCAGCAGCCAGGGGGGGGACCTTTCGAGGAATGAGCAGTTCTTC
CDR3 protein: CASSQGGDLSRNEQFF

clone size: NA
V gene: TRBV2
J gene: TRBJ2-3
D gene: TRBD2
CDR3 DNA: TGTGCCAGCAGTGAATATGGAGCGGGGGGGGCTACGCAGTATTTT
CDR3 protein: CASSEYGAGGATQYF

clone size: NA
V gene: TRBV7-2
J gene: TRBJ2-3
D gene: NA
CDR3 DNA: TGTGCCAGCAGCCTGGGACACAGCACAGATACGCAGTATTTT
CDR3 protein: CASSLGHSTDTQYF

clone size: once
V gene: TRBV7-6
J gene: TRBJ1-2
D gene: TRBD1
CDR3 DNA: TGTGCCAGCAGCTTAGGGGTTGGACAGGGTACCCATCTCTACACCTTC
CDR3 protein: CASSLGVGQGTHLYTF

clone size: NA
V gene: TRBV4-2
J gene: TRBJ1-1
D gene: TRBD1
CDR3 DNA: TGTGCCAGCAGCCAGAGGGGACAGGGGGCTGAAGCTTTCTTT
CDR3 protein: CASSQRGQGAEAFF

clone size: NA
V gene: TRBV7-6
J gene: TRBJ2-7
D gene: TRBD1
CDR3 DNA: TGTGCCAGCAGCCTGGACAGGGCGTCCTACGAGCAGTACTTC
CDR3 protein: CASSLDRASYEQYF

clone size: NA
V gene: TRBV27
J gene: TRBJ1-2
D gene: NA
CDR3 DNA: TGTGCCAGCAGGGCTACAGGGAGATATGGCTACACCTTC
CDR3 protein: CASRATGRYGYTF

clone size: NA
V gene: TRBV4-1
J gene: TRBJ2-3
D gene: NA
CDR3 DNA: TGCGCCAGCAGCCAACCACGGGGAGATACGCAGTATTTT
CDR3 protein: CASSQPRGDTQYF

clone size: NA
V gene: TRBV4-3
J gene: TRBJ2-3
D gene: NA
CDR3 DNA: TGCGCCAGCAGCCAGCTCAGGGGGGAGACAGATACGCAGTATTTT
CDR3 protein: CASSQLRGETDTQYF